This T cell receptor beta chain is drawn from a study of cytomegalovirus exposure and HLA in healthy donors. The CDR3 has 14 residues. Germline CDR1 reads SGHTA; CDR2 reads FQGNSA. Trimming pared 1 base from V and 3 bases from J, leaving 8 bases between. The primer mix had 60 Vbeta and 13 Jbeta primers. Only in-frame clones appear in the TCRdb table, and some are missing; sequencing was by immunoSEQ multiplex PCR. The table lists 200,000 or so clones, 75% to 90% of them singletons, with approximately 6.3% in the top ten. Study-wide points: Among TCR beta chains, those listed as cytomegalovirus-associated numbered 164.

This clone was detected only once. Antigen unknown. The V call is TRBV7-2, the J call TRBJ2-3; D is perhaps TRBD2 (6 bases). Sequenced: PBMCs. This TCR was recovered from a man in his forties or fifties in good health and CMV-seropositive. CDR3 sequence: CASSLGRGTDTQYF. CDR3 coding DNA: TGTGCCAGCAGCTTAGGTCGGGGGACAGATACGCAGTATTTT.